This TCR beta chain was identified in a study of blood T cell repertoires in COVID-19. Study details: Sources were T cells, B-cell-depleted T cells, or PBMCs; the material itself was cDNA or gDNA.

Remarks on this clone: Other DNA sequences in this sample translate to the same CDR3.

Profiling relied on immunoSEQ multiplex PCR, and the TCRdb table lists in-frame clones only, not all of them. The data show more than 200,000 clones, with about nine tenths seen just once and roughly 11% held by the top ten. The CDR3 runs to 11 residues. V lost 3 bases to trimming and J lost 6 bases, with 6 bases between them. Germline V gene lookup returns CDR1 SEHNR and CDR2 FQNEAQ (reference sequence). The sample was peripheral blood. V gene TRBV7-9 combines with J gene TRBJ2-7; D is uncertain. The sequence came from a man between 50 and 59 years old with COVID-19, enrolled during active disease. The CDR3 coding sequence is TGTGCCAGCAGCTTGTCCAGCGAGCAGTACTTC. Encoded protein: CASSLSSEQYF.